These T cell receptor beta chains were read from a single sample in a study of metastatic and nonmetastatic thyroid tumors. TCRdb re-analyzed the PCR reads through MiXCR. The sample contains some 14,000 clones, about 31% of which appear only once. Sequencing input: tumor tissue. The source is a male donor with papillary thyroid cancer or a benign thyroid nodule (not recorded which). Some clones in this sample may be carry-over from other donors' samples. Each CDR3 is given with its conserved first and last residue. A D gene is named only where the DNA matches it firmly. Rows may omit the clone size; those that give it use once, few, many or a size class.

TRBV20-1,-,TRBJ1-5,13,-,CSALGVRDQPQHF,TGCAGTGCTCTAGGTGTTAGGGATCAGCCCCAGCATTTT
TRBV6-1,-,TRBJ1-2,15,-,CASSSPGSRENGYTF,TGTGCCAGCAGTTCCCCCGGGAGCCGGGAGAATGGCTACACCTTC
TRBV5-6,many,TRBJ1-3,14,-,CASSRRGFGNTIYF,TGTGCCAGCTCGCGGCGGGGGTTCGGAAACACCATATATTTT
TRBV27,many,TRBJ2-4,16,-,CASIHLTPSGKNIQYF,TGTGCCAGCATCCATCTGACCCCCTCTGGCAAAAACATTCAGTACTTC
TRBV20-1,-,TRBJ2-7,15,TRBD1,CSATRTGTAFYEQYF,TGCAGTGCTACTCGAACCGGGACAGCCTTCTACGAGCAGTACTTC
TRBV7-3,many,TRBJ1-1,14,-,CASSRGGANTEAFF,TGTGCCAGCAGCCGGGGAGGGGCGAACACTGAAGCTTTCTTT
TRBV12-3/TRBV12-4,-,TRBJ2-1,14,TRBD1,CSSTVDRVNNDQFF,TGTTCCAGCACCGTAGACAGGGTCAACAATGATCAGTTCTTC
TRBV6-4,medium-sized,TRBJ2-1,15,TRBD2,CASSDSSGGANEQFF,TGTGCCAGCAGTGACTCTAGCGGGGGGGCCAATGAGCAGTTCTTC
TRBV9,many,TRBJ1-5,16,-,CASSEGWQGGNQPQHF,TGTGCCAGCAGCGAGGGGTGGCAGGGTGGCAATCAGCCCCAGCATTTT
TRBV29-1,few,TRBJ1-1,15,-,CSVATGWGMNNEAFF,TGCAGCGTTGCCACAGGGTGGGGCATGAACAATGAAGCTTTCTTT
TRBV27,-,TRBJ2-2,17,-,CASSSPSFDRNTGELFF,TGTGCCAGCAGTTCCCCCTCCTTCGACAGGAACACCGGGGAGCTGTTTTTT
TRBV7-3,many,TRBJ2-5,14,TRBD1,CASSSQGAGETQYF,TGTGCCAGCAGCTCCCAGGGGGCGGGGGAGACCCAGTACTTC
TRBV2,medium-sized,TRBJ2-5,14,TRBD1,CASKLDRDGETQYF,TGTGCCAGCAAGTTGGACAGGGATGGGGAGACCCAGTACTTC
TRBV29-1,-,TRBJ2-7,12,-,CSVEETAVEQYF,TGCAGCGTTGAAGAGACTGCGGTCGAGCAGTACTTC
TRBV9,many,TRBJ2-3,13,-,CASSGAATDTQYF,TGTGCCAGCAGCGGGGCCGCCACAGATACGCAGTATTTT
TRBV7-6,-,TRBJ2-7,16,-,CASSLAPSSWRYEQYF,TGTGCCAGCAGCTTAGCCCCGTCTAGCTGGAGATACGAGCAGTACTTC
TRBV28,-,TRBJ2-2,14,-,CASRRWENTGELFF,TGTGCCAGCAGAAGATGGGAGAACACCGGGGAGCTGTTTTTT
TRBV5-1,-,TRBJ2-3,16,TRBD2,CASSLRTSGSTDTQYF,TGCGCCAGCAGCTTACGGACTAGCGGGAGTACAGATACGCAGTATTTT
TRBV2,many,TRBJ1-4,15,TRBD1,CASSVGQPAGEKLFF,TGTGCCAGCAGTGTGGGACAGCCGGCGGGTGAAAAACTGTTTTTT
TRBV7-3,many,TRBJ1-1,13,-,CASSTYRNTEAFF,TGTGCCAGCAGCACATACAGGAACACTGAAGCTTTCTTT
TRBV29-1,few,TRBJ1-5,15,TRBD1,CSVAAGTGEGQPQHF,TGCAGCGTTGCTGCCGGGACAGGGGAGGGTCAGCCCCAGCATTTT
TRBV19,many,TRBJ1-5,17,TRBD1,CASSTNWVPTGGRPQHF,TGTGCCAGTAGTACAAATTGGGTCCCAACAGGGGGAAGGCCCCAGCATTTT
TRBV11-2,-,TRBJ2-7,15,-,CASRLDNSQRHEQYF,TGTGCCAGCAGACTAGATAATAGTCAAAGGCACGAGCAGTACTTC
TRBV19,many,TRBJ1-2,16,-,CASSTQSGTSFYGYTF,TGTGCCAGTAGTACTCAGTCCGGGACCTCCTTTTATGGCTACACCTTC
TRBV5-5,many,TRBJ2-3,16,TRBD2,CASSFGGRVGTDTQYF,TGTGCCAGCAGCTTCGGCGGGAGGGTGGGCACAGATACGCAGTATTTT
TRBV6-1,-,TRBJ2-5,11,-,CASSLGETQYF,TGTGCCAGCAGCCTAGGAGAGACCCAGTACTTC
TRBV4-2,few,TRBJ2-1,15,TRBD2,CASSLTSGGAAEQFF,TGTGCCAGCAGCCTTACTAGCGGGGGGGCGGCTGAGCAGTTCTTC
TRBV18,once,TRBJ1-4,16,TRBD1,CASSLVPGQGEEKLFF,TGTGCCAGCTCTCTAGTACCGGGACAGGGGGAAGAAAAACTGTTTTTT
TRBV30,few,TRBJ2-1,15,TRBD2,CAWSVGSGRSSEQFF,TGTGCCTGGAGTGTTGGTAGCGGGAGGTCGAGTGAGCAGTTCTTC
TRBV6-1,-,TRBJ1-2,12,-,CAGRRSGYGYTF,TGTGCCGGGCGCCGTTCGGGCTATGGCTACACCTTC
TRBV18,-,TRBJ1-6,17,TRBD1,CASSLNQGAGGNSPLHF,TGTGCCAGCTCACTAAATCAGGGGGCCGGTGGTAATTCACCCCTCCACTTT
TRBV6-2/TRBV6-3,medium-sized,TRBJ1-5,15,-,CASSYDRWNNQPQHF,TGTGCCAGCAGTTACGACCGCTGGAACAATCAGCCCCAGCATTTT
TRBV28,once,TRBJ2-7,14,TRBD2,CASNNLAGVYEQYF,TGTGCCAGCAATAACCTAGCGGGAGTGTACGAGCAGTACTTC
TRBV20-1,many,TRBJ2-1,17,TRBD2,CSARDPEGLAGGVEQFF,TGCAGTGCTAGAGATCCGGAAGGGCTAGCGGGAGGGGTTGAGCAGTTCTTC
TRBV20-1,-,TRBJ2-3,11,-,CSETSWDTQYF,TGCAGTGAGACTTCTTGGGATACGCAGTATTTT